The subject of this entry is one T cell receptor beta chain. The protocol was immunoSEQ multiplex PCR, while the TCRdb copy is restricted to in-frame clones and leaves out a portion. The sample includes roughly 300,000 clones, around 85% seen only once; the top ten take about 12%. The data derive from a study of blood T cell repertoires in COVID-19. Looking at the study overall: PBMCs, B-cell-depleted T cells, or T cells provided the cDNA or gDNA that made up the material.

The Seattle patients joined while their infection was active and were tracked longitudinally afterward. Per the germline V gene, CDR1 is SGHNT and CDR2 is YYREEE (reference sequence). The CDR3 is 13 residues long. The V end was cut by 2 bases, the J end by 2 bases, with 8 bases between. The clonotype was recovered from a woman under 40 with COVID-19, enrolled during active disease. Material: peripheral blood. V and J are TRBV5-4 and TRBJ2-7; weak D call: TRBD2 (5 bases). Written as DNA, the CDR3 is TGTGCCAGCAGCTTCGGACTTCCCTACGAGCAGTACTTC. Residues: CASSFGLPYEQYF.